A single sample is the source of the 24 T cell receptor beta chains below, sequenced in a study of blood T cell repertoires in COVID-19. Sequenced by immunoSEQ multiplex PCR; TCRdb stores in-frame clones only, minus some. This table holds 120,000 or so clones, around 85% found once. Material for sequencing was peripheral blood. These receptor sequences come from a woman aged 50 to 60 with acute or convalescent COVID-19.

The V call is TRBV4-2, the J call TRBJ2-6; D not certain. The V end was cut by 0 bases, the J end by 4 bases, with 19 bases between. The germline gives CDR1 LGHNA, CDR2 YNFKEQ. The length of the CDR3 is 19 residues. The CDR3 nucleotides are TGTGCCAGCAGCCAAGATGTCCCCCACGACTGGTCCGGGGCCAACGTCCTGACTTTC. Protein sequence: CASSQDVPHDWSGANVLTF.

The V call is TRBV5-6, the J call TRBJ1-1; D perhaps matches TRBD1 (6 bases). V gave up 2 bases and J gave up 3 bases, with 17 bases separating them. The CDR3 consists of 16 residues. The germline V gene encodes CDR1 SGHDT and CDR2 YYEEEE. DNA for the CDR3: TGTGCCAGCAGCTTCTCGGGCAGGGGAGAGGACACTGAAGCTTTCTTT. It encodes CASSFSGRGEDTEAFF. The full variable domain, its missing parts supplied by reference TRBV5-6 and TRBJ1-1, is DAGVTQSPTHLIKTRGQQVTLRCSPKSGHDTVSWYQQALGQGPQFIFQYYEEEERQRGNFPDRFSGHQFPNYSSELNVNALLLGDSALYLCASSFSGRGEDTEAFFGQGTRLTVV.

This chain links TRBV7-3 with TRBJ1-2, with D unclear. The V end was cut by 2 bases, the J end by 4 bases, with 5 bases between. Looked up from germline, CDR1 is SGHTA and CDR2 is FQGTGA. CDR3 length: 12 amino acids. The CDR3 nucleotides are TGTGCCAGCAGCTTAGGAGTCTATGGCTACACCTTC. This gives the protein CASSLGVYGYTF.

The CDR3 sequence is CASSEGAGTGELFF. The CDR3 nucleotides read TGTGCCAGCAGTGAAGGGGCCGGCACCGGGGAGCTGTTTTTT. The rearrangement links TRBV6-4 to TRBJ2-2, with TRBD1 as a possible D gene (5 bases). The CDR3 runs to 14 residues. The ends were cut back, 3 bases at V and 4 bases at J, with 9 bases in the middle. The germline CDR1 and CDR2 sequences are MRHNA and SNTAGT.

The rearrangement joins TRBV4-1 to TRBJ2-7; weak D call: TRBD1 (7 bases). The length of the CDR3 is 18 residues. The germline gives CDR1 MGHRA, CDR2 YSYEKL. Deletions cut 3 bases from V and 1 base from J, with 22 bases between. The CDR3 DNA reads as TGCGCCAGCAGCCATTCCTCAACTGCGGGACAGTCGTCCTACGAGCAGTACTTC. It is translated as CASSHSSTAGQSSYEQYF.

The rearrangement joins TRBV27 to TRBJ1-2, with 10 bases lining up with TRBD1. Germline V gene sequence: CDR1 MNHEY, CDR2 SMNVEV (reference sequence). CDR3 size: 16 residues. The V and J ends lost 3 bases and 4 bases, in that order; junction bases with no gene match: 8. As DNA, the CDR3 is TGTGCCAGCAGTTTGAGGACAGGGGGTTTGGGCTATGGCTACACCTTC. Residues: CASSLRTGGLGYGYTF.

J is TRBJ1-2 and V is TRBV20-1; 9 bases fit TRBD1. This CDR3 comprises 11 residues. V was clipped by 1 base and J by 10 bases; unmatched bases: 1. CDR1 and CDR2 (germline): DFQATT, SNEGSKA (reference sequence). CDR3 in amino acids: CSARGTGDYTF. The CDR3 DNA sequence: TGCAGTGCTAGAGGGACAGGGGACTACACCTTC.

The V and J genes are TRBV19 and TRBJ2-3; D possibly corresponds to TRBD1 (6 bases). Germline V gives CDR1 LNHDA, CDR2 SQIVND (reference sequence). The CDR3 extends over 12 amino acids. With 6 bases removed from V and 5 bases from J, the gap between germline ends came to 9 bases. The CDR3 coding sequence is TGTGCCAGTAGGACAGGAGGAGATACGCAGTATTTT. The encoded protein is CASRTGGDTQYF. The complete variable domain, with remaining parts taken from reference TRBV19 and TRBJ2-3, reads DGGITQSPKYLFRKEGQNVTLSCEQNLNHDAMYWYRQDPGQGLRLIYYSQIVNDFQKGDIAEGYSVSREKKESFPLTVTSAQKNPTAFYLCASRTGGDTQYFGPGTRLTVL.

The chain carries TRBV19 and TRBJ2-7; D gene ambiguous. Germline loops: CDR1 LNHDA, CDR2 SQIVND (reference sequence). The CDR3 covers 10 residues. V was cut by 6 bases and J by 4 bases, with 4 bases left in between. This CDR3 is CASRLYEQYF. The CDR3, as DNA: TGTGCCAGTAGGCTATACGAGCAGTACTTC.

A few counts support this clone. The chain carries TRBV7-3 and TRBJ1-2, with 8 bases aligning to TRBD1. Germline V gene lookup returns CDR1 SGHTA and CDR2 FQGTGA. V trimming: 4 bases; J trimming: 8 bases; junction bases outside the gene matches: 6. The CDR3 runs 13 residues. CDR3 in amino acids: CASSSAGGVGYTF. The CDR3 nucleotides read TGTGCCAGCAGCTCGGCAGGGGGCGTAGGCTACACCTTC.

J is TRBJ2-5 and V is TRBV5-1, with TRBD2 as a possible D gene (6 bases). The CDR3 contains 14 residues. V lost 0 bases and J 2 bases, leaving 8 bases between the germline ends. The germline CDR1 and CDR2 sequences are SGHRS and YFSETQ. CDR3 sequence (DNA): TGCGCCAGCAGCTTGGACGGGACTCAAGAGACCCAGTACTTC. Translation gives CASSLDGTQETQYF. The variable domain in full, completed from reference TRBV5-1 and TRBJ2-5, reads KAGVTQTPRYLIKTRGQQVTLSCSPISGHRSVSWYQQTPGQGLQFLFEYFSETQRNKGNFPGRFSGRQFSNSRSEMNVSTLELGDSALYLCASSLDGTQETQYFGPGTRLLVL.

In this sample, this clone turned up once. J is TRBJ1-2 and V is TRBV19, with 8 bases lining up with TRBD1. The junction had 16 bases not matched to a gene; V was cut back by 3 bases and J by 4 bases. The CDR3 spans 18 residues. Looked up from germline, CDR1 is LNHDA and CDR2 is SQIVND (reference sequence). CDR3 sequence reads: CASSILPVRQGNSYGYTF. For the CDR3, the DNA is TGTGCCAGTAGTATTCTCCCCGTACGACAGGGGAATAGCTATGGCTACACCTTC.

V gene TRBV4-1 combines with J gene TRBJ1-2; 7 bases line up with TRBD1. The CDR3 has 15 residues. Germline-derived CDR1 and CDR2 are MGHRA and YSYEKL. The ends lost 1 base at V and 4 bases at J; junction bases unmatched: 6. The CDR3: CASSQVGQSTYGYTF. CDR3 DNA: TGCGCCAGCAGCCAAGTGGGACAGTCTACCTATGGCTACACCTTC.

The chain recombines TRBV4-2 with TRBJ1-4; maybe TRBD1 (6 bases). The CDR3 contains 12 residues. V was shortened by 6 bases and J by 8 bases, with 10 bases between the two germline ends. Germline V gene data show CDR1 as LGHNA and CDR2 as YNFKEQ. The CDR3 region has the DNA TGTGCCAGCAGTTTACAGGGAGAAAAACTGTTTTTT. Translated, it gives CASSLQGEKLFF.

This clone was seen only a few times. The gene calls are TRBV4-1 and TRBJ1-1, with unresolved D. V dropped 0 bases and J dropped 0 bases, with 11 bases sitting between them. Germline CDR1 MGHRA, CDR2 YSYEKL. This CDR3 has 16 amino acids. The CDR3 here is CASSQDSNRLNTEAFF. The CDR3 DNA reads TGCGCCAGCAGCCAAGATAGTAATAGATTGAACACTGAAGCTTTCTTT.

This chain uses TRBV7-2 with TRBJ1-5; possible D gene TRBD1, 5 bases. Germline CDR1 SGHTA, CDR2 FQGNSA. V shed 2 bases and J shed 8 bases, with 13 bases lying between them. This CDR3 has 14 amino acids. CDR3: CASSLLQGGEPQHF. Written as DNA, the CDR3 is TGTGCCAGCAGCTTACTTCAGGGCGGAGAGCCCCAGCATTTT.

This chain uses TRBV2 with TRBJ2-3, with 12 bases lining up with TRBD2. V was clipped by 6 bases and J by 9 bases; unmatched bases: 10. CDR1 is SNHLY and CDR2 is FYNNEI in the germline V gene. The length of the CDR3 is 15 residues. The CDR3 loop is CASSASGGAWGTQYF. The CDR3 DNA sequence: TGTGCCAGCAGCGCTAGCGGGGGGGCCTGGGGAACGCAGTATTTT.

The chain carries TRBV7-2 and TRBJ2-3; no definite D call. Germline V gene sequence: CDR1 SGHTA, CDR2 FQGNSA. Trimming left V 3 bases short and J 2 bases short, with 9 bases between. There are 14 residues in the CDR3. The CDR3 DNA sequence: TGTGCCAGCAGCTTTCCCCTCCCCACAGATACGCAGTATTTT. It encodes CASSFPLPTDTQYF.

This chain links TRBV6-5 with TRBJ2-7; TRBD2 matches 9 bases. The V segment lost 6 bases and the J segment 2 bases; nucleotides outside the gene matches: 5. Per germline, CDR1 MNHEY and CDR2 SVGAGI. The length of the CDR3 is 14 residues. Written as DNA, the CDR3 is TGTGCCAGCAGCCCCAGCGGGGGGACCTACGAGCAGTACTTC. It specifies CASSPSGGTYEQYF.

The V call is TRBV14, the J call TRBJ1-6; TRBD1 is a possible D gene (5 bases). Germline V gene sequence: CDR1 SGHDN, CDR2 FVKESK. There are 15 residues in the CDR3. Trimming removed 4 bases from V and 9 bases from J, with 16 bases in between. DNA of the CDR3: TGTGCCAGCAGCCCGCGGGACCCACGAACTTCACCCCTCCACTTT. Translated, it gives CASSPRDPRTSPLHF. The full variable domain, in which reference TRBV14 and TRBJ1-6 provide the parts outside the CDR3, is EAGVTQFPSHSVIEKGQTVTLRCDPISGHDNLYWYRRVMGKEIKFLLHFVKESKQDESGMPNNRFLAERTGGTYSTLKVQPAELEDSGVYFCASSPRDPRTSPLHFGNGTRLTVT.

V gene TRBV6-6 combines with J gene TRBJ1-3; 10 positions agree with TRBD1. V lost 2 bases and J lost 4; bases outside the gene matches: 5. From germline, CDR1 is MNHNY and CDR2 SVGAGI (reference sequence). CDR3 length: 16 amino acids. The CDR3 region is CASSYLGTGEGNTIYF. CDR3 DNA sequence: TGTGCCAGCAGTTACCTTGGGACAGGGGAGGGAAACACCATATATTTT.

The chain employs TRBV27 and TRBJ1-1; D possibly corresponds to TRBD1 (5 bases). The CDR3 runs to 11 residues. V was cut by 7 bases and J by 6 bases, with 9 bases left in between. Germline V gene data show CDR1 as MNHEY and CDR2 as SMNVEV (reference sequence). The CDR3 sequence: CASKLGPEAFF. In DNA, the CDR3 is TGTGCCAGCAAATTGGGGCCTGAAGCTTTCTTT.

This chain connects TRBV20-1 to TRBJ2-7; possible D gene TRBD1, 6 bases. With 3 bases removed from V and 1 base from J, the gap between germline ends came to 13 bases. CDR1 is DFQATT, CDR2 SNEGSKA, per germline (reference sequence). There are 14 residues in the CDR3. CDR3 sequence: CSASAWGQSYEQYF. The CDR3 bases are TGCAGTGCTAGTGCTTGGGGGCAGTCCTACGAGCAGTACTTC.

The count of this clone is one. The gene calls are TRBV10-3 and TRBJ1-5; D is possibly TRBD1 (6 bases). Germline V gene data show CDR1 as ENHRY and CDR2 as SYGVKD. V lost 10 bases to trimming and J lost 1 base, with 17 bases between them. This CDR3 contains 15 residues. The CDR3: CATRGGGSSNQPQHF. DNA of the CDR3: TGTGCCACGAGGGGGGGCGGGTCGAGCAATCAGCCCCAGCATTTT.